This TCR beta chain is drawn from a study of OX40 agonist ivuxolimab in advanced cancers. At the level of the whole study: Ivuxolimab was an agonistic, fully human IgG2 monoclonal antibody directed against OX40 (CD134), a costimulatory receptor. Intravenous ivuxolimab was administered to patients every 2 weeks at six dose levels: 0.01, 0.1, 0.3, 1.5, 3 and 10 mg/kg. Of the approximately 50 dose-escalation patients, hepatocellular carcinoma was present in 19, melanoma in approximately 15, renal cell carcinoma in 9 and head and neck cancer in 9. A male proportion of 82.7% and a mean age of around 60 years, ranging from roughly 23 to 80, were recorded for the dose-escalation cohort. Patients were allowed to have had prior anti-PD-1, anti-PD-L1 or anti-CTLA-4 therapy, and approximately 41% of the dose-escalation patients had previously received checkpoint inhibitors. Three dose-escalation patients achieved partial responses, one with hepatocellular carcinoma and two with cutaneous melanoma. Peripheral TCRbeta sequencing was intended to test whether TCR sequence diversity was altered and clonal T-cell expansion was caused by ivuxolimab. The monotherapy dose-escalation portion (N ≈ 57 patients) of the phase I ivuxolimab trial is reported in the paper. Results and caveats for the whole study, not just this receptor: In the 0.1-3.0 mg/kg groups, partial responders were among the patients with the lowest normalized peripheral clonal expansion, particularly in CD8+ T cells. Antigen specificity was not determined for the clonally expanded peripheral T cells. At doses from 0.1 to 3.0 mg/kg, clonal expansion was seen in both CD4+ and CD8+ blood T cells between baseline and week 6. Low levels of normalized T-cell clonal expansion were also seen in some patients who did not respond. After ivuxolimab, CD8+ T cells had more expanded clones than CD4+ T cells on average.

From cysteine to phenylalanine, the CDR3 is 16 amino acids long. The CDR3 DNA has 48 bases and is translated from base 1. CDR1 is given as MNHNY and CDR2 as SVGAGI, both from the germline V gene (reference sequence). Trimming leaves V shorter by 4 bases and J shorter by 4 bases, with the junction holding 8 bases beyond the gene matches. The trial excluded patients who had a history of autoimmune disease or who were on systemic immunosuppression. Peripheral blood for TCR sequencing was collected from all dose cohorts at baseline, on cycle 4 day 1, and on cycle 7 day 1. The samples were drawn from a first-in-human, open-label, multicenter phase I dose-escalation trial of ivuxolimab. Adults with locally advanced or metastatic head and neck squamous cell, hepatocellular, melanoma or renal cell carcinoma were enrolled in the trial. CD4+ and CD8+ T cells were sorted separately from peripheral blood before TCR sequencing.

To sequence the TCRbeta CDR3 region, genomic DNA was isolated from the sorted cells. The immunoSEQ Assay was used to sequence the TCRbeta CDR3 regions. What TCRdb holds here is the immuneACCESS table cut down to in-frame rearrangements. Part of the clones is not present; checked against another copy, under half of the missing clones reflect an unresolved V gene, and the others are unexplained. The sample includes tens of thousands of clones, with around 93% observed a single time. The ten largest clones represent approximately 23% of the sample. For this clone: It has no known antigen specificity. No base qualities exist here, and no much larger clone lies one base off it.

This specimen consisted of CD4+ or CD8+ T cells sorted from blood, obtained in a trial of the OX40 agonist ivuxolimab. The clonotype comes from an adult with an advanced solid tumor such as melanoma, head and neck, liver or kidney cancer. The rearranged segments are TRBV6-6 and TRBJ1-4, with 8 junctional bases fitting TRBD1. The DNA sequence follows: TGTGCCAGCAGTTCTCGGCAGGGGGCTTTTAATGAAAAACTGTTTTTT. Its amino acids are CASSSRQGAFNEKLFF.